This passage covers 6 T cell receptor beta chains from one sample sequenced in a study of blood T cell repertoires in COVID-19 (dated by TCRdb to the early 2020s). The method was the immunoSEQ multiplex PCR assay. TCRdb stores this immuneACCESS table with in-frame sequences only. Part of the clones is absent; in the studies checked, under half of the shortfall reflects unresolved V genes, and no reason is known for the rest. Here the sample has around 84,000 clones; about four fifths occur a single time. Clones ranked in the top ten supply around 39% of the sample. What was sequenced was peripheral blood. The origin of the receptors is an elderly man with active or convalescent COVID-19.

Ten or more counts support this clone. CDR3 amino acids: CATSRRLGTTNEQYF. The CDR3, as DNA: TGTGCCACCAGCAGACGACTCGGGACAACGAACGAGCAGTACTTC. This chain links TRBV15 with TRBJ2-7; D is possibly TRBD1 (6 bases). V was pared by 2 bases and J by 5 bases, with 16 bases between. From germline, CDR1 is LNHNV and CDR2 YYDKDF (reference sequence). The CDR3 is 15 residues long.

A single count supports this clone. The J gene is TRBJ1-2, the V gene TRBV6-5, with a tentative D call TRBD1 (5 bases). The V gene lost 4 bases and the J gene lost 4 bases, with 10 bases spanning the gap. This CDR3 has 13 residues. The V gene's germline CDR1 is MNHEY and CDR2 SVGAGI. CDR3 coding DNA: TGTGCCAGCAGTTCCGACAGCCTCTATGGCTACACCTTC. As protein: CASSSDSLYGYTF.

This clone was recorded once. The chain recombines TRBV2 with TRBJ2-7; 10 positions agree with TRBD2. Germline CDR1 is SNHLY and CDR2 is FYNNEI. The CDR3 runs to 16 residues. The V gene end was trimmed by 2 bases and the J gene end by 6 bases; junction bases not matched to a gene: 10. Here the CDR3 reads CASSEYSGGTSAEQYF. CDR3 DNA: TGTGCCAGCAGTGAATATAGCGGGGGGACCTCCGCCGAGCAGTACTTC.

The CDR3 region is CASSPGTTWETQYF. In DNA, the CDR3 is TGTGCCAGCAGCCCCGGGACTACCTGGGAGACCCAGTACTTC. The chain is built from TRBV3-1 (or the pseudogene TRBV3-2) and TRBJ2-5, with TRBD2 matching over 7 bases. The ends lost 4 bases at V and 5 bases at J; junction bases unmatched: 7. CDR1 LGHDT and CDR2 YNNKEL come from the germline V gene (reference sequence). The CDR3 runs to 14 residues.

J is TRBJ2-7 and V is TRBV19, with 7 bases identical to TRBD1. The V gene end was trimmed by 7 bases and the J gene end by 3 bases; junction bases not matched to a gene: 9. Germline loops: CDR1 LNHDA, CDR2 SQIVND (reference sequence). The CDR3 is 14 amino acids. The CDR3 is CASKNRDRDYEQYF. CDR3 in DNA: TGTGCCAGTAAGAACCGGGACAGAGACTACGAGCAGTACTTC.

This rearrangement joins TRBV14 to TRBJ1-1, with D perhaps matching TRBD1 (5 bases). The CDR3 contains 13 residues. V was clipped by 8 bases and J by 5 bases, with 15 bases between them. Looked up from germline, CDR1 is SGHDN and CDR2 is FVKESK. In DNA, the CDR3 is TGTGCCAGCGTGGGGCAGGTGGGGACTGAAGCTTTCTTT. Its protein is CASVGQVGTEAFF. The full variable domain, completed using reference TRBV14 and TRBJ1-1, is EAGVTQFPSHSVIEKGQTVTLRCDPISGHDNLYWYRRVMGKEIKFLLHFVKESKQDESGMPNNRFLAERTGGTYSTLKVQPAELEDSGVYFCASVGQVGTEAFFGQGTRLTVV.